This T cell receptor beta chain was identified in a study of T cells after yellow fever vaccination. At the level of the study: SMART-Seq v4 Ultra Low Input handled preparation of low-cell-number fractions.

This clonotype was detected ten times or more. TCRdb itself ran the 5' RACE reads through MiXCR, one entry per CDR3 protein. Of about 50,000 distinct CDR3 sequences listed, approximately 7% are singletons. There are 14 residues in the CDR3. Germline V lookup: CDR1 KGHSH, CDR2 LQKENI. The V end lost 7 bases, the J end lost 2 bases, and 15 bases lay between the germline ends. This specimen was CD8+ T cells sorted from PBMCs, taken on the day of the first yellow fever vaccination. The rearrangement links TRBV18 to TRBJ2-7; D remains ambiguous. This sequence originates from a man younger than 35 who received the YFV17D yellow fever vaccine. In DNA form, the CDR3 reads TGTGCCAGCTTCCGCAACGCCGGCCCCTACGAGCAGTACTTC. This gives the protein CASFRNAGPYEQYF. Complete variable domain (other parts from reference TRBV18 and TRBJ2-7): NAGVMQNPRHLVRRRGQEARLRCSPMKGHSHVYWYRQLPEEGLKFMVYLQKENIIDESGMPKERFSAEFPKEGPSILRIQQVVRGDSAAYFCASFRNAGPYEQYFGPGTRLTVT.